This T cell receptor beta chain came from a study of graft-versus-host responses after intestinal transplantation. As for the study in general: Recipients were given multivisceral, liver-intestinal, or isolated intestinal transplants.

This CDR3 has 13 residues. CDR1 is MNHEY and CDR2 is SMNVEV in the germline V gene (reference sequence). Trimming stripped 5 bases from V and 2 bases from J, with 10 bases between. Concerning this clone itself: As yet, its antigen is unknown.

Only in-frame clones appear in the TCRdb table, and some are missing; sequencing was by immunoSEQ multiplex PCR. The data show over 70,000 clones, approximately 93% seen once. This specimen was unstimulated CD8+ T cells sorted from spleen or lymph node cells, taken before intestinal transplant. The chain has TRBV27 and TRBJ2-7; maybe TRBD2 (5 bases). The sequence was obtained from a human donor who received an intestinal transplant. CDR3 region: CASSASGAYEQYF. The CDR3 bases are TGTGCCAGCAGTGCGAGCGGAGCCTACGAGCAGTACTTC.